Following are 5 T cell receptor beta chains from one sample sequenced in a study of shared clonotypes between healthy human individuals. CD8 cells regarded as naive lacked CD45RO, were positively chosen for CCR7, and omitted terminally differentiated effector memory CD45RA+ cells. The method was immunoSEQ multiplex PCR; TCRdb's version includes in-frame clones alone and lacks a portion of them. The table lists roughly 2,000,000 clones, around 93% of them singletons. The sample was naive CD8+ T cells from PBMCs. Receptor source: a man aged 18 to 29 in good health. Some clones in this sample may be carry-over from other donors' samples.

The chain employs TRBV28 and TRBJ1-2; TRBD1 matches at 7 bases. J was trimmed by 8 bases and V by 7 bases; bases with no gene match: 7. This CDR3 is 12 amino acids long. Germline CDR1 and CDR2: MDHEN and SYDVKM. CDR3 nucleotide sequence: TGTGCCAGCACCGGGGAGGGGGCGGGCTACACCTTC. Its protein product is CASTGEGAGYTF.

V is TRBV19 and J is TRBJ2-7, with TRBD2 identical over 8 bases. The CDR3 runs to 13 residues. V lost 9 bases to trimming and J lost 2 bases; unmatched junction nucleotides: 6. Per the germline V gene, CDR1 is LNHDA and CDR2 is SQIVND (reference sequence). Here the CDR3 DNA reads TGTGCCAGCACGGGGGGGACCCCCTACGAGCAGTACTTC. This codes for CASTGGTPYEQYF.

CDR3 region: CASNFETGAFDQPQHF. The CDR3 nucleotides read TGTGCCAGTAATTTCGAAACAGGGGCTTTCGATCAGCCCCAGCATTTT. V is TRBV19 and J is TRBJ1-5, with 7 nucleotides matching TRBD1. The CDR3 is 16 residues long. The junction had 14 bases not matched to a gene; V was cut back by 7 bases and J by 5 bases. The germline V gene encodes CDR1 LNHDA and CDR2 SQIVND (reference sequence).

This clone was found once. CDR3 in DNA: TGTGCCAGCAGCTTAGTTCCGACTAATGAAAAACTGTTTTTT. This sequence encodes CASSLVPTNEKLFF. The genes are TRBV11-2 and TRBJ1-4; D remains ambiguous. From germline, CDR1 is SGHAT and CDR2 FQNNGV. CDR3 length: 14 residues. V was pared by 1 base and J by 2 bases, with 5 bases between. Combining the CDR3 with reference TRBV11-2 and TRBJ1-4 gives the whole variable domain EAGVAQSPRYKIIEKRQSVAFWCNPISGHATLYWYQQILGQGPKLLIQFQNNGVVDDSQLPKDRFSAERLKGVDSTLKIQPAKLEDSAVYLCASSLVPTNEKLFFGSGTQLSVL.

CDR3 sequence: CASSIDSGNYNEQFF. In nucleotides, the CDR3 is TGTGCCAGTAGTATAGATAGCGGGAATTACAATGAGCAGTTCTTC. The chain joins TRBV19 to TRBJ2-1, with 8 bases fitting TRBD2. The germline V gene encodes CDR1 LNHDA and CDR2 SQIVND (reference sequence). CDR3 length: 15 residues. Losses at the gene ends were 0 bases for V and 4 bases for J; bases not matched to a gene: 2.